Following are 16 T cell receptor beta chains from one sample sequenced in a study of blood T cell repertoires in COVID-19. The repertoire was sequenced with immunoSEQ multiplex PCR; TCRdb's copy has only in-frame clones and lacks some. In the table there are under 170,000 clones, around 85% of which are singletons. What was sequenced was peripheral blood. These receptors were obtained from an older man with acute or convalescent COVID-19.

The chain links TRBV2 to TRBJ2-1; 10 bases align to TRBD2. The length of the CDR3 is 14 residues. CDR1 and CDR2 (germline): SNHLY, FYNNEI. Unmatched junction bases numbered 3, after V lost 6 bases and J lost 4 bases. CDR3 nucleotide sequence: TGTGCCAGCAGGCTAGCGGGGGATTACAATGAGCAGTTCTTC. As protein: CASRLAGDYNEQFF.

V is TRBV15 and J is TRBJ2-7, with 11 nucleotides matching TRBD2. CDR3 size: 15 residues. Germline-derived CDR1 and CDR2 are LNHNV and YYDKDF (reference sequence). V lost 7 bases, J lost 1 base, and 6 bases stayed unmatched. This chain's CDR3 is CATTDSSGRSYEQYF. The CDR3 bases are TGTGCCACCACTGATTCTAGCGGGAGGTCCTACGAGCAGTACTTC.

This rearrangement joins TRBV7-3 to TRBJ2-2; 7 bases are a match to TRBD2. The germline V gene encodes CDR1 SGHTA and CDR2 FQGTGA. After removal of 1 base from V and 0 bases from J, the junction contained 2 bases not matched to a gene. This CDR3 comprises 16 residues. The CDR3 DNA reads TGTGCCAGCAGCTTAAAACTAGCGTCGAACACCGGGGAGCTGTTTTTT. Translated: CASSLKLASNTGELFF.

The chain couples TRBV7-2 to TRBJ2-7; 11 bases agree with TRBD2. The CDR3 extends over 14 amino acids. With 5 bases clipped from V and 5 bases from J, the junction kept 5 bases outside the gene matches. Germline V gene data show CDR1 as SGHTA and CDR2 as FQGNSA. In DNA form, the CDR3 reads TGTGCCAGCAGCACCGGACTAGCGGGTAACGAGCAGTACTTC. Encoded protein: CASSTGLAGNEQYF.

The CDR3 DNA sequence: TGTGCCAGCTCACTTACCCCTACGGGAGCCGGCACAGATACGCAGTATTTT. Translated: CASSLTPTGAGTDTQYF. The chain is built from TRBV18 and TRBJ2-3, with a tentative D call TRBD2 (6 bases). With 4 bases removed from V and 1 base from J, the gap between germline ends came to 18 bases. From germline, CDR1 is KGHSH and CDR2 LQKENI. The CDR3 covers 17 residues.

V gene TRBV2 combines with J gene TRBJ2-5; D is perhaps TRBD2 (6 bases). The germline gives CDR1 SNHLY, CDR2 FYNNEI. The CDR3 length is 14 residues. V lost 4 bases and J 6 bases, leaving 15 bases between the germline ends. CDR3 sequence: CASSGRGGLKTQYF. Written as DNA, the CDR3 is TGTGCCAGCAGTGGGCGGGGTGGCTTGAAGACCCAGTACTTC.

The gene calls are TRBV18 and TRBJ2-7, with D possibly being TRBD2 (6 bases). V dropped 6 bases and J dropped 0 bases, with 15 bases sitting between them. The V gene's germline CDR1 is KGHSH and CDR2 LQKENI. The CDR3 extends over 15 amino acids. The CDR3 nucleotides read TGTGCCAGCTCCCCTACACCGGAGGGCTCCTACGAGCAGTACTTC. It specifies CASSPTPEGSYEQYF.

This chain joins TRBV5-4 and TRBJ1-3; no firm D call. The CDR3 is made up of 14 amino acids. V lost 5 bases and J 0 bases, leaving 9 bases between the germline ends. The germline gives CDR1 SGHNT, CDR2 YYREEE (reference sequence). The CDR3 bases are TGTGCCAGCAGAAAGGCGGACTCTGGAAACACCATATATTTT. It is translated as CASRKADSGNTIYF.

This chain links TRBV2 with TRBJ2-5; 15 positions match TRBD2. CDR3 size: 16 residues. Unmatched junction bases numbered 3, after V lost 6 bases and J lost 1 base. In germline, CDR1 is SNHLY, CDR2 FYNNEI. The CDR3 is CASRRTSGRAQETQYF. Here the CDR3 DNA reads TGTGCCAGCAGGCGGACTAGCGGGAGGGCCCAAGAGACCCAGTACTTC.

The table lists this clone with a few counts. The chain combines TRBV2 with TRBJ1-3; D might be TRBD1 (6 bases). Trimming took 6 bases from V and 4 from J, leaving 13 bases between them. Germline CDR1 SNHLY, CDR2 FYNNEI. The CDR3 consists of 14 residues. CDR3 residues: CASRTGRAGNTIYF. The CDR3 nucleotides are TGTGCCAGCAGAACAGGGAGAGCCGGAAACACCATATATTTT.

The gene calls are TRBV25-1 and TRBJ2-7; D possibly corresponds to TRBD1 (5 bases). Per the germline V gene, CDR1 is MGHDK and CDR2 is SYGVNS. V was pared by 1 base and J by 4 bases, with 5 bases between. This CDR3 is built from 12 residues. The CDR3 loop is CASSESGYEQYF. DNA for the CDR3: TGTGCCAGCAGTGAATCAGGGTACGAGCAGTACTTC.

This clone qualifies as medium-sized. The chain recombines TRBV4-2 with TRBJ2-3, with 9 bases that match TRBD2. Trimming removed 0 bases from V and 3 bases from J; junction bases left unmatched: 7. The CDR3 is 17 residues long. Germline V gene sequence: CDR1 LGHNA, CDR2 YNFKEQ. DNA of the CDR3: TGTGCCAGCAGCCAAGAAGTTGGTCTAGCGGGAACAGATACGCAGTATTTT. Translating gives CASSQEVGLAGTDTQYF.

The chain's CDR3 is CASSLGGTSGTYEQYF. Written as DNA, the CDR3 is TGTGCCAGCAGCTTAGGGGGGACTAGCGGAACCTACGAGCAGTACTTC. This rearrangement joins TRBV7-6 to TRBJ2-7, with TRBD2 matching 11 bases. V lost 1 base to trimming and J lost 2 bases; unmatched junction nucleotides: 4. CDR3 length: 16 amino acids. Per germline, CDR1 SGHVS and CDR2 FNYEAQ.

The V call is TRBV3-1 (or the pseudogene TRBV3-2), the J call TRBJ2-3, with unresolved D. Germline CDR1 and CDR2: LGHDT and YNNKEL (reference sequence). V was clipped by 1 base and J by 4 bases, with 12 bases between them. The CDR3 has 15 amino acids. CDR3 DNA sequence: TGTGCCAGCAGCCAAGGTAAATGGGCCTCAGATACGCAGTATTTT. Amino acid sequence: CASSQGKWASDTQYF.

V gene TRBV7-8 combines with J gene TRBJ1-5, with D unresolved. Germline loops: CDR1 SGHVS, CDR2 FQNEAQ. The CDR3 is made up of 13 amino acids. Deletions cut 1 base from V and 5 bases from J, with 6 bases between. The CDR3 sequence is CASSLVQDQPQHF. CDR3 coding DNA: TGTGCCAGCAGCTTAGTGCAGGATCAGCCCCAGCATTTT.

The J gene is TRBJ2-1, the V gene TRBV28, with D possibly TRBD1 on 6 matching bases. The germline V gene encodes CDR1 MDHEN and CDR2 SYDVKM. V was clipped by 6 bases and J by 10 bases, with 13 bases between them. The CDR3 covers 12 residues. CDR3 bases: TGTGCCAGCAGGTTACAGGGTAAAGAGCAGTTCTTC. It codes for CASRLQGKEQFF.